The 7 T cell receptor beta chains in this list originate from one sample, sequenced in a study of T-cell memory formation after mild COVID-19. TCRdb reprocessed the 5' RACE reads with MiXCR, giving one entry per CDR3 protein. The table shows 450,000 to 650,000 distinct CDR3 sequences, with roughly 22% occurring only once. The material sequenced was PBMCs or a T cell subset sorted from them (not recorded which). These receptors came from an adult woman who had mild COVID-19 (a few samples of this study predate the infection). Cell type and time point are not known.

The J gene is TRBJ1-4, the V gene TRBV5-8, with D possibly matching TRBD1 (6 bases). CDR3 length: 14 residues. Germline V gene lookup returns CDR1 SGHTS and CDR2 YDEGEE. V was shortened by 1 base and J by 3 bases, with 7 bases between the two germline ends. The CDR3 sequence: CASSLTGSNEKLFF. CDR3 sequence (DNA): TGTGCCAGCAGCTTGACAGGGTCTAATGAAAAACTGTTTTTT.

The CDR3 DNA reads as TGCAGCGTGTTCGGGACGGCGAACACTGAAGCTTTCTTT. This codes for CSVFGTANTEAFF. This sequence joins TRBV29-1 and TRBJ1-1, with TRBD1 as a possible D gene (5 bases). This CDR3 has 13 residues. CDR1 is SQVTM, CDR2 ANQGSEA, per germline. Trimming left V 6 bases short and J 1 base short, with 12 bases between.

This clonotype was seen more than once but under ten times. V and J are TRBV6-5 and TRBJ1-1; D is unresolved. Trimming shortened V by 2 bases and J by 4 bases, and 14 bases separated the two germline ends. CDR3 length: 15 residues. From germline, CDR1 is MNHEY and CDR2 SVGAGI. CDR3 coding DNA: TGTGCCAGCAGTTACCGGTACTGGACGGGCACTGAAGCTTTCTTT. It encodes CASSYRYWTGTEAFF.

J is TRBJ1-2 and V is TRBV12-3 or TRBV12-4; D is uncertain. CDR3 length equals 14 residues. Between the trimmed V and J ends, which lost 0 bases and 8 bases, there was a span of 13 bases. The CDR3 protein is CASSLAHLTGGYTF. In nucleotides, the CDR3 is TGTGCCAGCAGTTTAGCACACTTAACGGGAGGCTACACCTTC.

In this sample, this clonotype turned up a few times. The CDR3 loop reads CSVDRQGRGGYTF. The CDR3 DNA follows: TGCAGCGTTGACCGACAGGGCCGGGGTGGCTACACCTTC. The chain uses TRBV29-1 and TRBJ1-2, with 7 bases matching TRBD1. The CDR3 extends over 13 amino acids. The J segment lost 7 bases and the V segment lost 3 bases, leaving 8 bases of the junction unmatched. Germline values: CDR1 SQVTM, CDR2 ANQGSEA.

The CDR3 DNA follows: TGCGCCAGCAGCCAAGATTCAGTCAGTGGCAGGACGAACACTGAAGCTTTCTTT. Its protein product is CASSQDSVSGRTNTEAFF. V usage is TRBV4-3 and J usage is TRBJ1-1; no reliable D call. The CDR3 totals 18 residues. Germline-derived CDR1 and CDR2 are LGHNA and YSLEER. V was clipped by 0 bases and J by 1 base, with 18 bases between them.

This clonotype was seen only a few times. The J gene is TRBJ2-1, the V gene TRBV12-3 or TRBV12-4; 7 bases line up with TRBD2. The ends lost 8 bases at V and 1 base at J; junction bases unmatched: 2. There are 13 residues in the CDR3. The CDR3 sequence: CASGRASYNEQFF. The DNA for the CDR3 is TGTGCCAGCGGGAGGGCTTCCTACAATGAGCAGTTCTTC.